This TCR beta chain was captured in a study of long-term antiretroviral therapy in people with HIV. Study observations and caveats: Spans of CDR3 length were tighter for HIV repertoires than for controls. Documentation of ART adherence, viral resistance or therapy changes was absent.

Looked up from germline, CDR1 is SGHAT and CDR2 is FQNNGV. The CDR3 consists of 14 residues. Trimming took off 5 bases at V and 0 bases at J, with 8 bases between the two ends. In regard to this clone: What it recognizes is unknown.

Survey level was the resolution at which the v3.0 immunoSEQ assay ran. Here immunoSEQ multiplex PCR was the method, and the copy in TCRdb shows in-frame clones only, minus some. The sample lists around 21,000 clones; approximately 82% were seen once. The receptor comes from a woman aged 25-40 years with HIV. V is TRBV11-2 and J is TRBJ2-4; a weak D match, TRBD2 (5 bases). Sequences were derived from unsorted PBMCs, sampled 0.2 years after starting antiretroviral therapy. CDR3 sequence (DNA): TGTGCCAGCAGCGACGGGGAAGCCAAAAACATTCAGTACTTC. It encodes CASSDGEAKNIQYF.